The T cell receptor beta chain described here comes from a study of blood T cell repertoires in COVID-19. Across the study: PBMCs, B-cell-depleted T cells, or T cells were the source of the cDNA or gDNA that made up the material.

Study processing details: By means of reference gene primer amplification, nucleated cell counts were estimated. This table comes from immunoSEQ multiplex PCR, and its TCRdb copy is limited to in-frame clones, with some not included. That table supplies the V and J calls and clone size; D and trimming were determined from the DNA. This sample carries fewer than 70,000 clones, more than 80% of them seen once, and the ten largest clones take roughly 2.8%. With 4 bases clipped from V and 4 bases from J, the junction kept 4 bases outside the gene matches. The CDR3 is 14 amino acids. In germline, CDR1 is SGHRS, CDR2 YFSETQ.

The clonotype originates from a man over 45 with acute or convalescent COVID-19. The sample comprised peripheral blood. V gene TRBV5-1 combines with J gene TRBJ1-2, with TRBD1 matching over 10 bases. CDR3 coding DNA: TGCGCCAGCAGCCCGACAGGGGGCGGCTATGGCTACACCTTC. Protein product: CASSPTGGGYGYTF.